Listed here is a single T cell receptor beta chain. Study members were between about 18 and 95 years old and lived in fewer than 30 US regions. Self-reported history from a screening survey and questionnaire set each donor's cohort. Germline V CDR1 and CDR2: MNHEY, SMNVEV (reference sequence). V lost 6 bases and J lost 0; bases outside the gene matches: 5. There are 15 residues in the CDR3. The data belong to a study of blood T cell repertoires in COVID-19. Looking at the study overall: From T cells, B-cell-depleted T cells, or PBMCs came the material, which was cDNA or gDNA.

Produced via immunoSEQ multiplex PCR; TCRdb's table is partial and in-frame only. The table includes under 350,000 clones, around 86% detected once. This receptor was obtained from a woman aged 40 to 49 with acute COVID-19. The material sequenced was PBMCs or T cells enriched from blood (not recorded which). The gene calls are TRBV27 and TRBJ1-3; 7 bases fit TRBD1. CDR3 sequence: CASRDRPYSGNTIYF. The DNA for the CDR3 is TGTGCCAGCAGGGACAGGCCTTACTCTGGAAACACCATATATTTT.